The rows below give T cell receptor beta chains drawn from one sample of a study of cytomegalovirus exposure and HLA in healthy donors. This table comes from immunoSEQ multiplex PCR, and its TCRdb copy is limited to in-frame clones, with some not included. The table lists roughly 100,000 clones, approximately 12% of them singletons. The specimen sequenced was PBMCs. Receptor source: a man between 40 and 49 years old in good health and CMV-seropositive. Each CDR3 is given with its conserved first and last residue. The D gene is left open where the match is weak. Only some rows state a clone size, as once, few, many or a class for expanded clones.

>few|TRBV28|TRBJ1-3|.
CASRLGKLGVIDTIYF
TGTGCCAGCAGATTAGGGAAACTCGGGGTAATAGACACCATATATTTT
>.|TRBV19|TRBJ2-5|TRBD1
CASSQTGGETQYF
TGTGCCAGTAGTCAGACAGGGGGGGAGACCCAGTACTTC
>few|TRBV19|TRBJ1-3|.
CASSIALSGNTIYF
TGTGCCAGTAGTATAGCACTATCTGGAAACACCATATATTTT
>few|TRBV11-2|TRBJ1-3|.
CASSLVGAPGNTIYF
TGTGCCAGCAGCTTAGTAGGGGCGCCTGGAAACACCATATATTTT
>few|TRBV5-1|TRBJ2-7|TRBD2
CASSLTVAGNIYEQYF
TGCGCCAGCAGCTTGACGGTAGCGGGAAATATCTACGAGCAGTACTTC
>.|TRBV7-9|TRBJ1-5|.
CASSSTGQGQPQHF
TGTGCCAGCAGCTCAACAGGGCAGGGCCAGCCCCAGCATTTT
>few|TRBV19|TRBJ2-1|TRBD2
CASSREGVGYNEQFF
TGTGCCAGTTCCCGGGAGGGGGTGGGCTACAATGAGCAGTTCTTC
>few|TRBV18|TRBJ2-5|.
CASSRELGGQETQYF
TGTGCCAGCTCACGCGAGTTAGGGGGCCAAGAGACCCAGTACTTC
>.|TRBV5-1|TRBJ2-1|TRBD1
CASSFARGNEQFF
TGCGCCAGCAGCTTTGCCAGGGGGAATGAGCAGTTCTTC
>.|TRBV5-4|TRBJ2-7|TRBD2
CASSLRTSATVLSYEQYF
TGTGCCAGCAGCCTAAGGACTAGCGCAACGGTCCTCAGTTACGAGCAGTACTTC
>.|TRBV27|TRBJ2-1|.
CASSFGAYNEQFF
TGTGCCAGCAGTTTCGGGGCCTACAATGAGCAGTTCTTC
>.|TRBV7-9|TRBJ2-3|TRBD2
CASSSTGTSVPDTQYF
TGTGCCAGCAGCTCGACCGGGACTAGCGTTCCAGATACGCAGTATTTT
>few|TRBV7-8|TRBJ2-5|TRBD1
CASSLGAGGRETQYF
TGTGCCAGCAGCCTGGGTGCAGGGGGTCGGGAGACCCAGTACTTC
>few|TRBV19|TRBJ2-1|.
CASSNIQIAPYDEQFF
TGTGCCAGTAGTAACATTCAGATAGCCCCCTACGATGAGCAGTTCTTC
>few|TRBV7-9|TRBJ2-7|.
CASSPGTYSYEQYF
TGTGCCAGCAGCCCCGGGACATACTCCTACGAGCAGTACTTC
>.|TRBV19|TRBJ1-2|TRBD1
CASTWTGGANYGYTF
TGTGCCAGTACTTGGACAGGGGGAGCTAACTATGGCTACACCTTC
>few|TRBV6-6|TRBJ1-2|TRBD1
CASSSRPGQGYTF
TGTGCCAGCAGTTCTAGACCGGGACAGGGCTACACCTTC
>few|TRBV28|TRBJ2-3|TRBD1
CASSLGTGQTDTQYF
TGTGCCAGCAGTTTAGGGACAGGGCAAACAGATACGCAGTATTTT
>few|TRBV2|TRBJ2-3|TRBD2
CASSDGTSGSADTQYF
TGTGCCAGCAGTGACGGGACTAGCGGGAGCGCAGATACGCAGTATTTT
>.|TRBV7-9|TRBJ1-1|.
CASSSGQNTEAFF
TGTGCCAGCAGCTCAGGACAGAACACTGAAGCTTTCTTT
>.|TRBV29-1|TRBJ1-2|.
CSVDLEGVYGYTF
TGCAGCGTTGACCTAGAGGGCGTCTATGGCTACACCTTC
>few|TRBV19|TRBJ2-7|.
CASSITRGAYEQYF
TGTGCCAGTAGTATAACGCGAGGCGCCTACGAGCAGTACTTC
>few|TRBV5-4|TRBJ2-7|TRBD2
CASSQRGKTYEQYF
TGTGCCAGCAGCCAGCGGGGGAAGACCTACGAGCAGTACTTC
>.|TRBV7-2|TRBJ2-7|TRBD1
CASSLGTGVLYEQYF
TGTGCCAGCAGCTTAGGGACAGGGGTTCTCTACGAGCAGTACTTC
>few|TRBV30|TRBJ2-7|TRBD2
CAWGTSLSYEQYF
TGTGCCTGGGGGACTAGTCTGTCCTACGAGCAGTACTTC
>.|TRBV11-2|TRBJ2-7|TRBD1
CASTPRQGASYEQYF
TGTGCCAGCACCCCCCGACAGGGGGCGTCCTACGAGCAGTACTTC
>few|TRBV7-7|TRBJ2-1|TRBD2
CASAPGLAVYNEQFF
TGTGCCAGCGCTCCGGGACTAGCGGTCTACAATGAGCAGTTCTTC
>.|TRBV5-6|TRBJ1-2|TRBD1
CASSRGQNYGYTF
TGTGCCAGCAGCCGGGGACAGAACTATGGCTACACCTTC
>.|TRBV5-8|TRBJ1-4|TRBD1
CASSAGQGDEKLFF
TGTGCCAGCAGCGCGGGACAGGGAGATGAAAAACTGTTTTTT
>.|TRBV11-2|TRBJ2-3|TRBD2
CASSLAVAGGRDTQYF
TGTGCCAGCAGCTTAGCAGTAGCGGGAGGAAGAGATACGCAGTATTTT
>few|TRBV5-1|TRBJ1-1|TRBD1
CASSSNPTTGTEAFF
TGCGCCAGCAGCTCCAATCCTACGACAGGGACTGAAGCTTTCTTT
>few|TRBV7-2|TRBJ2-4|.
CASSQGQLAKNIQYF
TGTGCCAGCAGCCAAGGACAGCTAGCCAAAAACATTCAGTACTTC
>.|TRBV18|TRBJ1-1|.
CASSPRDSPTEAFF
TGTGCCAGCTCACCTCGGGACTCACCTACTGAAGCTTTCTTT
>once|TRBV4-3|TRBJ2-5|.
CASSQVTGSGVETQYF
TGCGCCAGCAGCCAAGTAACGGGATCGGGAGTGGAGACCCAGTACTTC
>few|TRBV18|TRBJ1-1|TRBD1
CASSVDRGRTEAFF
TGTGCCAGCTCAGTTGACAGGGGTAGGACTGAAGCTTTCTTT
>few|TRBV10-2|TRBJ1-2|TRBD1
CASSGTGDGYTF
TGCGCCAGCAGCGGGACAGGGGATGGCTACACCTTC
>few|TRBV2|TRBJ2-7|TRBD2
CASSEAVKREAHEQYF
TGTGCCAGCAGTGAAGCGGTGAAGCGGGAGGCCCACGAGCAGTACTTC
>few|TRBV28|TRBJ1-1|.
CASTSGNVNTEAFF
TGTGCCAGCACCTCAGGGAACGTGAACACTGAAGCTTTCTTT
>.|TRBV11-2|TRBJ2-2|.
CASSLTRAGELFF
TGTGCCAGCAGCTTAACTCGGGCCGGGGAGCTGTTTTTT
>.|TRBV5-4|TRBJ2-3|.
CASSRGGADTQYF
TGTGCCAGCAGCCGAGGGGGAGCAGATACGCAGTATTTT
>.|TRBV7-9|TRBJ1-2|TRBD1
CASSLGRGQVAYGYTF
TGTGCCAGCAGCTTAGGGAGGGGACAGGTTGCCTATGGCTACACCTTC
>few|TRBV5-4|TRBJ2-7|TRBD2
CASSLGTSGRVYEQYF
TGTGCCAGCAGCCTCGGGACTAGCGGGCGCGTCTACGAGCAGTACTTC
>few|TRBV6-6|TRBJ1-4|.
CASSLTGSGKEKLFF
TGTGCCAGCAGCCTCACAGGGTCCGGTAAAGAAAAACTGTTTTTT
>few|TRBV6-6|TRBJ2-3|.
CASSYRDYGITDTQYF
TGTGCCAGCAGTTACCGAGACTACGGGATCACAGATACGCAGTATTTT
>.|TRBV29-1|TRBJ2-3|TRBD1
CSARDRNSTDTQYF
TGCAGCGCTAGGGACAGGAATAGCACAGATACGCAGTATTTT
>.|TRBV30|TRBJ1-1|TRBD1
CAWSLARQGHSRRYAGQNTEAFF
TGTGCCTGGAGCCTCGCGAGACAGGGGCATTCAAGGCGATATGCGGGACAGAATACTGAAGCTTTCTTT
>.|TRBV2|TRBJ1-5|.
CASRSGSGGNQPQHF
TGTGCCAGCAGATCGGGGTCGGGGGGCAATCAGCCCCAGCATTTT
>.|TRBV18|TRBJ1-3|.
CASSPRQETTSGNTIYF
TGTGCCAGCTCACCCCGACAGGAGACCACCTCTGGAAACACCATATATTTT